This T cell receptor beta chain was obtained from a study of cytomegalovirus exposure and HLA in healthy donors (dated by TCRdb to 2016 to 2017). As for the study more broadly: According to an earlier analysis of a few hundred of the donors, roughly 180 million T cells yielded roughly 110 million unique TCR beta sequences and around 280 Gb of sequence data. In addition to the first cohort of 666 subjects, a separate validation cohort of under 150 different subjects was used. To study patterns of TCR occurrence, a later analysis re-analyzed previously published TCR beta repertoires from 600 to 750 donors and added high-resolution HLA genotyping. To predict cytomegalovirus infection status, the study combined high-throughput TCR immunosequencing, statistical association of individual TCRs with disease status, and machine learning. The study aimed to test whether cataloging public T cell receptors could reveal signatures of past pathogen exposure. Among almost 400 genotyped donors of the cohort, an average of approximately 240,000 unique TCR beta nucleotide sequences were sequenced per donor, 15% to 20% of them non-productive. Five DR-DQ haplotypes were handled as single units for association and clustering, since linkage in the cohort was strong. In an earlier analysis of a few hundred of the donors, high-throughput TCR beta sequencing was used to judge whether each TCR beta V gene segment behaved as functional or pseudogenic. The study used immunosequencing to profile the T cell repertoires of approximately 690 subjects and linked those repertoires to cytomegalovirus serostatus. Genome-wide SNP genotypes for about 60% of the roughly 700 donors were used in a later genetic analysis, which treated that subset as a discovery cohort. HLA typing covered class I and class II loci at four-digit resolution. Approximately 310 gigabases of sequencing data and 70 million to 100 million unique TCR sequences were included in an early release covering about 600 HLA-typed donors. Every discovery cohort repertoire had been produced on one sequencing platform. Of the 398 genotyped donors, about 80% fell in the genetic ancestry cluster associated with self-reported Caucasian donors. Rather than drawing on any new phenotypic data, the later analysis identified candidate immune exposures from TCR beta sequences and the way those sequences occurred across donors. The number of typed donors differed by locus: roughly 620-640 for A, B, C, DRB1 and DQB1; 500 to 550 for DQA1; some 590 for DPA1; and roughly 450 for DPB1. Donor age, sex, ethnicity and CMV serostatus were collected together with the repertoire data.

Broad study findings and their caveats: This cohort had only TCR beta chains sequenced, and the lack of alpha or paired-chain data limited which features could be detected. The earlier analysis of 587 of the donors excluded over 15 rarely observed V segments, including chromosome 9 orphons, because counts were too low. Sequencing depth was assumed to be roughly uniform across donors in the presence/absence analyses, though that assumption may not hold. According to a later analysis, parvovirus B19, influenza, CMV and Epstein-Barr virus appeared linked to several top co-occurrence clusters. When HLA alleles, especially DR and DQ, strongly co-occurred, attributing TCR associations to individual alleles was difficult. In an earlier analysis of fewer than 750 of the donors, most TCR beta V segments were observed in productive rearrangements about 90% or about 30% of the time, broadly matching IMGT annotations. In a later analysis, 16,951 TCR beta sequences were associated with specific HLA alleles at a false discovery rate of 0.05. Compared with equally common non-associated chains, HLA-associated TCR beta chains in a later analysis were more clonally expanded and had lower generation probabilities. The 87-base-pair reads could not distinguish some IMGT-functional V segments, including TRBV6-2 and TRBV6-3, so those segments were excluded. Most TCR sequences were observed very rarely across donors, whereas some public TCRs were present in many individuals. In the study, some 160 TCR beta chains were listed as associated with cytomegalovirus. The authors suggested that the approach could potentially be generalized to other disease states and immunological phenotypes. HLA typing was unavailable for some donors at each locus, so association tests used only the typed subset. A group of highly shared sequence variants was considered likely to be a technical artifact of the sequencing pipeline. According to a later genetic analysis, donors in an Asian-associated ancestry cluster had fewer N-insertions in productive TCRs than the roughly 670-donor mean. A further reported finding was that TCR beta sequences accurately predicted the HLA-A and HLA-B alleles for most subjects in the first cohort. In a later analysis, the rate of TCR association differed among HLA loci, with DRB1 alleles having the most associated TCRs and HLA-C alleles having the fewest. Correlated functional status among segregating V segments might be attributable to linkage disequilibrium, but an unknown experimental factor could not be ruled out. Immune exposure information for the cohort was limited to CMV serostatus. In vitro tests confirmed that a few of the cytomegalovirus-associated TCR beta chains recognize cytomegalovirus antigens. A later analysis found that most CMV-associated TCR beta chains appeared HLA-restricted, with HLA associations seemingly driven largely by CMV exposure. The classifier was reported to diagnose cytomegalovirus status with high specificity and sensitivity in both the original cohort and the validation cohort. A later genetic analysis associated a missense DCLRE1C variant with V-gene and J-gene trimming of TCR beta chains, and an independent cohort replicated the association.

The cohort was made up of several hundred healthy bone marrow donors. All cohort members were sampled while nominally healthy, although unrecorded immune exposures were likely present. Of the approximately 670 cohort members, roughly 290 had a positive CMV serostatus and roughly 370 had a negative one, while no CMV serostatus was recorded for the donor. A peripheral blood sample was collected from each donor, and TCR beta sequencing was performed on peripheral blood mononuclear cells. The Qiagen DNeasy Blood Extraction Kit was used to extract genomic DNA from the blood cell samples. With regard to this clone: Its antigen remains undetermined. Base-call qualities are not available, and no considerably larger clone is one nucleotide away.

The CDR3 numbers 15 residues from cysteine through phenylalanine. The only DNA kept is the CDR3, 45 bases in frame from the first base. The V end loses 3 bases and the J end loses 3 bases, and a stretch of 13 bases separates them. The CDR1 and CDR2 encoded by the germline V gene (reference sequence) are SGHKS and YYEKEE. Library prep was done by the immunoSEQ multiplex PCR assay. For the multiplex PCR, a mixture combining 60 forward primers for TCR Vbeta segments and 13 reverse primers for TCR Jbeta segments was used. The CDR3 region of rearranged TCR beta genes was amplified from genomic DNA by a multiplex PCR assay. The Illumina HiSeq System was used to sequence the amplified TCR beta libraries as 87-base-pair reads. In the authors' own workflow: Across the 500 to 700 repertoires, a later analysis counted 60 million to 90 million unique TCR beta chains, roughly 11 million of which were shared by at least two donors. A nearest-neighbor algorithm error-corrected the raw reads and collapsed the reads into unique sequences, merging closely related sequences to remove PCR and sequencing errors. CDR3 sequences were aligned to IMGT reference sequences to assign V, D and J gene segments. For a sequence to be retained, at least a six-nucleotide match to both a V gene segment and a J gene segment was required. A rearrangement counted as productive if the CDR3 had no stop codons and remained in frame with V and J, and every other rearrangement counted as non-productive. Following IMGT convention, CDR3 was defined as the stretch from the second conserved V-encoded cysteine up to the conserved J-encoded phenylalanine. In an earlier analysis of around 570 of the donors, sequences lacking an unambiguous match to a single V gene segment were excluded. An earlier analysis of a few hundred of the donors classified V segments as functional when productive rearrangements were above 56.7% and as segregating when the standard deviation between donors was above 5%. A statistical classification framework was developed to diagnose cytomegalovirus status using the catalog of TCR beta chain sequences. In a later analysis, TCR nucleotide sequences were compared against IMGT/GENE-DB human TR gene sequences so that V and J genes could be assigned. In a later analysis, CDR3 sequences and most-parsimonious VDJ recombination scenarios were assigned using the TCRdist pipeline. In a later analysis, each TCR beta chain was defined by its CDR3 amino acid sequence together with its V-gene family, and reads lacking a unique V-gene family were excluded. As a way to deal with suspected cross-contamination and a sequencing artifact, a later analysis dropped 500 to 700 nucleotide sequences that were highly shared and had low generation probability. A later analysis calculated a clonal expansion index for each public chain from normalized within-repertoire ranks of inferred template counts. A later analysis computed generation probabilities with a VDJ recombination model fitted to out-of-frame rearrangements, and checked the results against IGoR. In a later analysis, hypergeometric tests were used to score TCR-TCR, TCR-HLA and TCR-CMV co-occurrence, with a repertoire-size bias correction applied to TCR pairs. False discovery rates were estimated in a later analysis by permuting HLA or CMV assignments 20 times. In a later analysis, co-occurring TCRs were grouped using DBSCAN, with TCRdist sequence similarity added in when clustering inside HLA-allele-positive subsets. Repertoires with fewer than 30,000 or more than 120,000 public chains were left out of co-occurrence clustering, as were a handful of repertoires with anomalous nucleotide sharing. The clones in this table, taken by TCRdb from immuneACCESS, are in-frame only. Not every clone is retained; where verified, under half of the shortfall comes from an unresolved V gene, and the cause of the rest is unknown. V and J calls and clone size are copied from that table; D and trimming were computed from the DNA. This sample comprises 75,000 to 95,000 clones, less than 80% of them detected only once. Around an eighth of the sample lies in the top ten.

Recombination connected TRBV5-5 to TRBJ1-5; a confident D gene designation cannot be given. The sequence derives from a human donor in good health. Material for sequencing was PBMCs. This receptor carries the CDR3 CASSSSHGVNQPQHF. The nucleotides are TGTGCCAGCAGCTCTTCGCACGGAGTCAATCAGCCCCAGCATTTT.